The 18 T cell receptor beta chains given below trace back to one sample, sequenced in a study of blood T cell repertoires in COVID-19. The assay was immunoSEQ multiplex PCR, and TCRdb's table has in-frame clones only and misses some. The sample shows around 310,000 clones, under 90% of them seen only once. Source material: PBMCs or T cells enriched from blood (not recorded which). These receptors all stem from a woman aged 25 to 39 who had recovered from COVID-19.

V gene TRBV5-1 combines with J gene TRBJ1-3, with D hard to call. The length of the CDR3 is 14 residues. Trimming took off 7 bases at V and 3 bases at J, with 14 bases between the two ends. Germline CDR1 is SGHRS and CDR2 is YFSETQ. This CDR3 reads CASWNPGIGNTIYF. For the CDR3, the DNA is TGCGCCAGCTGGAACCCGGGGATTGGAAACACCATATATTTT. Complete variable domain (other parts from reference TRBV5-1 and TRBJ1-3): KAGVTQTPRYLIKTRGQQVTLSCSPISGHRSVSWYQQTPGQGLQFLFEYFSETQRNKGNFPGRFSGRQFSNSRSEMNVSTLELGDSALYLCASWNPGIGNTIYFGEGSWLTVV.

V usage is TRBV28 and J usage is TRBJ1-6; D possibly corresponds to TRBD1 (5 bases). This CDR3 spans 14 amino acids. Germline CDR1 is MDHEN and CDR2 is SYDVKM. V gave up 2 bases and J gave up 9 bases, with 11 bases separating them. Written as DNA, the CDR3 is TGTGCCAGCAGTTTACCCCAGGGCAGTTCACCCCTCCACTTT. As protein: CASSLPQGSSPLHF.

There are a few counts of this clone. J is TRBJ1-3 and V is TRBV5-1; D unclear. The CDR3 runs to 15 residues. V dropped 2 bases and J dropped 2 bases, with 11 bases sitting between them. Germline CDR1 reads SGHRS; CDR2 reads YFSETQ. CDR3 DNA: TGCGCCAGCAGCTTATTCGGGAGTGCTGGAAACACCATATATTTT. Protein: CASSLFGSAGNTIYF.

The gene calls are TRBV28 and TRBJ2-1; D is possibly TRBD2 (6 bases). In germline, CDR1 is MDHEN, CDR2 SYDVKM. The CDR3 is made up of 17 amino acids. V gave up 4 bases and J gave up 3 bases, with 19 bases separating them. CDR3 amino acids: CASSSPRAGSFYNEQFF. The CDR3 bases are TGTGCCAGCAGTTCACCTCGGGCCGGGAGTTTCTACAATGAGCAGTTCTTC.

This rearrangement joins TRBV6-5 to TRBJ1-1; 7 bases are a match to TRBD1. The CDR3 is 15 amino acids. V was pared by 2 bases and J by 4 bases, with 7 bases of the junction left unmatched. The V gene's germline CDR1 is MNHEY and CDR2 SVGAGI. CDR3 sequence: CASSYHGGQPTEAFF. CDR3 DNA: TGTGCCAGCAGTTACCATGGGGGACAGCCCACTGAAGCTTTCTTT.

This sequence joins TRBV11-2 and TRBJ2-1; 9 bases fit TRBD2. J gave up 2 bases and V 4 bases, and 9 bases lay outside the gene matches. The CDR3 length is 17 residues. Germline V gene data show CDR1 as SGHAT and CDR2 as FQNNGV. CDR3 DNA: TGTGCCAGCAGCTCAAAGGTAGCGGGAGAGCCCTACAATGAGCAGTTCTTC. Protein product: CASSSKVAGEPYNEQFF.

The V and J genes are TRBV13 and TRBJ2-7; tentative D call: TRBD2 (5 bases). Germline CDR1 is PRHDT and CDR2 is FYEKMQ (reference sequence). V was cut by 5 bases and J by 0 bases, with 17 bases left in between. The CDR3 totals 16 residues. As DNA, the CDR3 is TGTGCCAGCAGCCAAGAGGGCGGACTGAGCTCCTACGAGCAGTACTTC. Protein: CASSQEGGLSSYEQYF.

The rearrangement uses TRBV3-1 (or the pseudogene TRBV3-2) and TRBJ2-1; tentatively, D is TRBD2 (6 bases). The germline gives CDR1 LGHDT, CDR2 YNNKEL (reference sequence). The CDR3 contains 15 residues. Deletions cut 0 bases from V and 2 bases from J, with 8 bases between. CDR3: CASSQDTGAYNEQFF. For the CDR3, the DNA is TGTGCCAGCAGCCAAGACACGGGGGCCTACAATGAGCAGTTCTTC.

The gene calls are TRBV7-9 and TRBJ2-7, with TRBD1 matching over 8 bases. From germline, CDR1 is SEHNR and CDR2 FQNEAQ (reference sequence). Trimming took 4 bases from V and 3 from J; bases not matched to a gene: 8. This CDR3 spans 15 amino acids. In DNA form, the CDR3 reads TGTGCCAGCAGCTCGGACAGGGCTTTAGACTACGAGCAGTACTTC. It specifies CASSSDRALDYEQYF.

The chain is built from TRBV9 and TRBJ2-2; 12 nucleotides agree with TRBD2. The CDR3 is made up of 17 amino acids. V gave up 1 base and J gave up 2 bases; unmatched junction bases: 3. Per germline, CDR1 SGDLS and CDR2 YYNGEE. The CDR3 sequence is CASSVMGLAGNTGELFF. DNA of the CDR3: TGTGCCAGCAGCGTAATGGGACTAGCGGGTAACACCGGGGAGCTGTTTTTT.

The chain is built from TRBV6-5 and TRBJ2-5; 9 bases agree with TRBD1. The CDR3 is 14 residues long. CDR1 MNHEY and CDR2 SVGAGI come from the germline V gene. Losses at the gene ends were 6 bases for V and 6 bases for J; bases not matched to a gene: 8. CDR3 nucleotides: TGTGCCAGCAGGGGGTTACAGGGGGCCAAGACCCAGTACTTC. It yields the protein CASRGLQGAKTQYF.

The chain combines TRBV13 with TRBJ2-5; TRBD2 matches 7 bases. The V segment lost 0 bases and the J segment 5 bases; nucleotides outside the gene matches: 6. Germline CDR1 PRHDT, CDR2 FYEKMQ (reference sequence). The CDR3 runs to 15 residues. The CDR3 here is CASSLGLAGGETQYF. The CDR3 DNA reads as TGTGCCAGCAGCTTAGGCCTAGCCGGGGGGGAGACCCAGTACTTC.

This chain connects TRBV14 to TRBJ2-1, with 12 bases matching TRBD2. Trimming at V came to 4 bases and at J to 0 bases, leaving 13 bases not matched to a gene. Germline CDR1 is SGHDN and CDR2 is FVKESK. The CDR3 runs 20 residues. The CDR3 DNA reads TGTGCCAGCAGCCCGTTGACTAGCGGGAGTATCCCTCGCTCCTACAATGAGCAGTTCTTC. Amino acids: CASSPLTSGSIPRSYNEQFF.

This clone appeared once. The V gene is TRBV4-2, the J gene TRBJ2-1; 13 nucleotides align to TRBD2. This CDR3 has 15 residues. Trimming cost V 6 bases and J 5 bases; bases outside gene matches: 4. Germline V CDR1 and CDR2: LGHNA, YNFKEQ. In DNA, the CDR3 is TGTGCCAGCAGTCGGACTAGCGGGAGCCACAATGAGCAGTTCTTC. Translating it yields CASSRTSGSHNEQFF.

The V and J genes are TRBV3-1 (or the pseudogene TRBV3-2) and TRBJ2-1; 7 bases line up with TRBD2. V lost 2 bases and J lost 5; bases outside the gene matches: 6. Germline values: CDR1 LGHDT, CDR2 YNNKEL (reference sequence). The CDR3 consists of 15 residues. CDR3 residues: CASSQLAGADNEQFF. CDR3 in DNA: TGTGCCAGCAGCCAATTGGCGGGAGCGGACAATGAGCAGTTCTTC.

The chain combines TRBV5-1 with TRBJ2-2; 13 bases match TRBD2. This CDR3 has 18 residues. J gave up 4 bases and V 4 bases, and 10 bases lay outside the gene matches. Germline V CDR1 and CDR2: SGHRS, YFSETQ. The CDR3 here is CASSLGLAGVVSTGELFF. CDR3 bases: TGCGCCAGCAGCCTCGGACTAGCGGGAGTGGTGAGCACCGGGGAGCTGTTTTTT.

This chain uses TRBV28 with TRBJ2-2, with D possibly matching TRBD1 (6 bases). This CDR3 has 16 residues. CDR1 and CDR2 (germline): MDHEN, SYDVKM. The ends were cut back, 3 bases at V and 0 bases at J, with 11 bases in the middle. This chain's CDR3 is CASSLAGASNTGELFF. The CDR3 DNA reads TGTGCCAGCAGTTTGGCAGGGGCTTCGAACACCGGGGAGCTGTTTTTT.

V gene TRBV6-5 combines with J gene TRBJ1-2, with no clear D. The CDR3 has 14 residues. V lost 0 bases and J lost 1, with 6 bases in between. Germline CDR1 and CDR2: MNHEY and SVGAGI. In nucleotides, the CDR3 is TGTGCCAGCAGTTACTCGCGAGATAACTATGGCTACACCTTC. Protein product: CASSYSRDNYGYTF.